This TCR beta chain stems from a study of shared clonotypes between healthy human individuals. Across the study: Three CD4 naive, three CD4 memory, two CD8 naive and one CD8 memory plate were used per donor.

Here immunoSEQ multiplex PCR was the method, and the copy in TCRdb shows in-frame clones only, minus some. This table holds over a million clones, roughly 96% found once. The CDR3 covers 12 residues. V was cut by 6 bases and J by 0 bases, with 8 bases left in between. Germline-derived CDR1 and CDR2 are SQVTM and ANQGSEA. The TCR comes from a man aged 30 to 39 in good health. Sequenced: naive CD4+ T cells sorted from blood. Described subset: CD45RA+ positively selected. V is TRBV29-1 and J is TRBJ1-1, with D unresolved. The CDR3 is CSVRNMNTEAFF. CDR3 coding DNA: TGCAGCGTCCGAAACATGAACACTGAAGCTTTCTTT.